Listed below are T cell receptor beta chains from one sample, sequenced in a study of blood T cell repertoires in COVID-19. The protocol was immunoSEQ multiplex PCR, while the TCRdb copy is restricted to in-frame clones and leaves out a portion. Of hundreds of thousands of clones detected, about 80% appear once; the ten largest clones hold approximately 4.5%. The sequenced material came from PBMCs or T cells enriched from blood (not recorded which). Receptor source: a young man with acute COVID-19. The CDR3 runs from the conserved cysteine through the conserved F or W. A D gene is named only where the DNA matches it firmly. Clone size appears in some rows only: once, few, many, or a class for an expanded clone.

D gene: TRBD1
clone size: -
V gene: TRBV6-5
J gene: TRBJ1-5
CDR3 DNA: TGTGCCAGCAGCTCAGGGGGCCATCAGCCCCAGCATTTT
CDR3 protein: CASSSGGHQPQHF

D gene: -
clone size: -
V gene: TRBV10-1
J gene: TRBJ2-3
CDR3 DNA: TGCGCCAGCAGTCCTAACACAGATACGCAGTATTTT
CDR3 protein: CASSPNTDTQYF

D gene: TRBD1
clone size: -
V gene: TRBV19
J gene: TRBJ1-1
CDR3 DNA: TGTGCCAGTAGTCGGAGGACAGGGAGGGATAGGAGCACTGAAGCTTTCTTT
CDR3 protein: CASSRRTGRDRSTEAFF

D gene: -
clone size: few
V gene: TRBV29-1
J gene: TRBJ1-2
CDR3 DNA: TGCAGCGTTAGCTTCCCGGGGAACGGAAACTATGGCTACACCTTC
CDR3 protein: CSVSFPGNGNYGYTF

D gene: -
clone size: -
V gene: TRBV28
J gene: TRBJ1-2
CDR3 DNA: TGTGCCAGCAGTTTATTGGTAGCTAACTATGGCTACACCTTC
CDR3 protein: CASSLLVANYGYTF

D gene: TRBD1
clone size: -
V gene: TRBV5-4
J gene: TRBJ1-4
CDR3 DNA: TGTGCCAGCAGCCGGGGACAGGGCTTTCCTAATGAAAAACTGTTTTTT
CDR3 protein: CASSRGQGFPNEKLFF

D gene: TRBD2
clone size: -
V gene: TRBV19
J gene: TRBJ2-3
CDR3 DNA: TGTGCCAGTAGTAACATAGCGGGAGGGAGAACAGATACGCAGTATTTT
CDR3 protein: CASSNIAGGRTDTQYF

D gene: TRBD1
clone size: once
V gene: TRBV29-1
J gene: TRBJ2-1
CDR3 DNA: TGCAGCGTGGGACAGGGAAGCAATGAGCAGTTCTTC
CDR3 protein: CSVGQGSNEQFF

D gene: TRBD1
clone size: -
V gene: TRBV28
J gene: TRBJ2-6
CDR3 DNA: TGTGCCAACACGGGACAGTCCTACTCTGGGGCCAACGTCCTGACTTTC
CDR3 protein: CANTGQSYSGANVLTF

D gene: -
clone size: -
V gene: TRBV28
J gene: TRBJ1-5
CDR3 DNA: TGTGCCAGCAGTTTAGGAGGAGTACTTAGCAATCAGCCCCAGCATTTT
CDR3 protein: CASSLGGVLSNQPQHF

D gene: TRBD1
clone size: -
V gene: TRBV11-2
J gene: TRBJ1-5
CDR3 DNA: TGTGCCAGCAGCCGTCGGCCGAATCTGGACAGGGCCCAGCCCCAGCATTTT
CDR3 protein: CASSRRPNLDRAQPQHF

D gene: -
clone size: few
V gene: TRBV18
J gene: TRBJ1-5
CDR3 DNA: TGTGCCAGCTCACTACTTCCCGGGACATTGAATCAGCCCCAGCATTTT
CDR3 protein: CASSLLPGTLNQPQHF

D gene: TRBD2
clone size: -
V gene: TRBV19
J gene: TRBJ2-3
CDR3 DNA: TGTGCCAGTAGACCGGGTGGGACTAGCGGGTTAGTTAGCGCAGATACGCAGTATTTT
CDR3 protein: CASRPGGTSGLVSADTQYF

D gene: -
clone size: -
V gene: TRBV5-4
J gene: TRBJ2-6
CDR3 DNA: TGTGCCAGCAGCTCTGCCAACGTCCTGACTTTC
CDR3 protein: CASSSANVLTF

D gene: -
clone size: many
V gene: TRBV2
J gene: TRBJ1-1
CDR3 DNA: TGTGCCAGCAGTGAGTATTCGGCAGGGATGAACACTGAAGCTTTCTTT
CDR3 protein: CASSEYSAGMNTEAFF

D gene: -
clone size: -
V gene: TRBV5-1
J gene: TRBJ2-1
CDR3 DNA: TGCGCCAGCAGCTTGGTCACCGTCTCTAACAATGAGCAGTTCTTC
CDR3 protein: CASSLVTVSNNEQFF

D gene: -
clone size: -
V gene: TRBV7-6
J gene: TRBJ1-2
CDR3 DNA: TGTGCCAGCAGCTTAGGCGGGACGAGTGGGGTTGGCTACACCTTC
CDR3 protein: CASSLGGTSGVGYTF

D gene: -
clone size: -
V gene: TRBV6-5
J gene: TRBJ1-2
CDR3 DNA: TGTGCCAGCCGGGGGGGGACCTCGAACTATGGCTACACCTTC
CDR3 protein: CASRGGTSNYGYTF

D gene: -
clone size: -
V gene: TRBV5-8
J gene: TRBJ1-5
CDR3 DNA: TGTGCCAGCAGCTTGGGAGGCGGAGGGATGAATCAGCCCCAGCATTTT
CDR3 protein: CASSLGGGGMNQPQHF

D gene: -
clone size: -
V gene: TRBV4-3
J gene: TRBJ1-1
CDR3 DNA: TGCGCCAGCAGCCAAGTAGATAGGGGGATGGGAGCTTTCTTT
CDR3 protein: CASSQVDRGMGAFF

D gene: -
clone size: -
V gene: TRBV6-5
J gene: TRBJ1-1
CDR3 DNA: TGTGCCAGCAGTTCGTCGTGGAGGAACACTGAAGCTTTCTTT
CDR3 protein: CASSSSWRNTEAFF

D gene: -
clone size: -
V gene: TRBV6-5
J gene: TRBJ1-5
CDR3 DNA: TGTGCCAGCACGTTGCAGGGCCAACCCCAGCATTTT
CDR3 protein: CASTLQGQPQHF

D gene: -
clone size: -
V gene: TRBV10-2
J gene: TRBJ2-4
CDR3 DNA: TGCGCCAGCAGTGAGCGGGGAGTAGCCAAAAACATTCAGTACTTC
CDR3 protein: CASSERGVAKNIQYF

D gene: -
clone size: -
V gene: TRBV5-1
J gene: TRBJ2-3
CDR3 DNA: TGCGCCAGCAGCTTGGCAGGGTTCCCAGATACGCAGTATTTT
CDR3 protein: CASSLAGFPDTQYF

D gene: TRBD2
clone size: few
V gene: TRBV11-3
J gene: TRBJ2-2
CDR3 DNA: TGTGCCAGCAGCTTAGGAACGGGAGGTGCGAGAGGGACCGGGGAGCTGTTTTTT
CDR3 protein: CASSLGTGGARGTGELFF

D gene: TRBD1
clone size: -
V gene: TRBV9
J gene: TRBJ1-2
CDR3 DNA: TGTGCCAGCAGCGTACTCGTCAGGGGGAGAGGCTATGGCTACACCTTC
CDR3 protein: CASSVLVRGRGYGYTF

D gene: TRBD1
clone size: once
V gene: TRBV4-1
J gene: TRBJ1-5
CDR3 DNA: TGCGCCAGCAGCCTGGGACAGGGGGCATTTCAGCCCCAGCATTTT
CDR3 protein: CASSLGQGAFQPQHF

D gene: -
clone size: -
V gene: TRBV19
J gene: TRBJ1-2
CDR3 DNA: TGTGCCAGTACTCTGGGGCCAGAAAGTGGTGGCTACACCTTC
CDR3 protein: CASTLGPESGGYTF

D gene: -
clone size: once
V gene: TRBV27
J gene: TRBJ1-1
CDR3 DNA: TGTGCCAGCAGTTTGATCCAGGGTGAAACTTTCTTT
CDR3 protein: CASSLIQGETFF

D gene: -
clone size: -
V gene: TRBV9
J gene: TRBJ1-1
CDR3 DNA: TGTGCCAGCAGCCCAAGGAGGACGGACCATGAAGCTTTCTTT
CDR3 protein: CASSPRRTDHEAFF

D gene: -
clone size: -
V gene: TRBV19
J gene: TRBJ2-5
CDR3 DNA: TGTGCCAGTAGTTTGCGGTCAGAGATCCAGTACTTC
CDR3 protein: CASSLRSEIQYF

D gene: -
clone size: -
V gene: TRBV19
J gene: TRBJ1-3
CDR3 DNA: TGTGCCAGTAGTCATAGAAGGCAGGACTCTGGAAACACCATATATTTT
CDR3 protein: CASSHRRQDSGNTIYF

D gene: -
clone size: -
V gene: TRBV10-3
J gene: TRBJ1-1
CDR3 DNA: TGTGCCATCAGTGAGTCGGTACAGGACGAAGGTGAAGCTTTCTTT
CDR3 protein: CAISESVQDEGEAFF

D gene: -
clone size: -
V gene: TRBV5-4
J gene: TRBJ1-1
CDR3 DNA: TGTGCCAGCAGCTTGCCAGGACAGCTGAACACTGAAGCTTTCTTT
CDR3 protein: CASSLPGQLNTEAFF

D gene: -
clone size: -
V gene: TRBV7-2
J gene: TRBJ1-2
CDR3 DNA: TGTGCCAGCAGCTTAGCTAACAGCTTCTATGGCTACACCTTC
CDR3 protein: CASSLANSFYGYTF

D gene: TRBD1
clone size: -
V gene: TRBV5-5
J gene: TRBJ1-3
CDR3 DNA: TGTGCCAGCGGGGACAGGGGAGAGTTCAACACCATATATTTT
CDR3 protein: CASGDRGEFNTIYF

D gene: TRBD1
clone size: -
V gene: TRBV6-5
J gene: TRBJ1-2
CDR3 DNA: TGTGCCAGCGGAGGACAGGGGATCTATGGCTACACCTTC
CDR3 protein: CASGGQGIYGYTF

D gene: -
clone size: once
V gene: TRBV5-4
J gene: TRBJ1-1
CDR3 DNA: TGTGCCAGCTCAATGGGGCAGGGGAACACTGAAGCTTTCTTT
CDR3 protein: CASSMGQGNTEAFF

D gene: -
clone size: -
V gene: TRBV5-6
J gene: TRBJ1-1
CDR3 DNA: TGTGCCAGCAGCCAGGGTTTCACTGAAGCTTTCTTT
CDR3 protein: CASSQGFTEAFF

D gene: -
clone size: -
V gene: TRBV6-5
J gene: TRBJ2-1
CDR3 DNA: TGTGCCAGCCACCCAACGTACGGCAATGAGCAGTTCTTC
CDR3 protein: CASHPTYGNEQFF

D gene: TRBD1
clone size: -
V gene: TRBV29-1
J gene: TRBJ1-1
CDR3 DNA: TGCAGCGTTTACCGGGACAGTGAAGCTTTCTTT
CDR3 protein: CSVYRDSEAFF

D gene: TRBD1
clone size: -
V gene: TRBV28
J gene: TRBJ1-2
CDR3 DNA: TGTGCCAGCAGCCCTGCCGACAGGGGAGGCGGCTACACCTTC
CDR3 protein: CASSPADRGGGYTF

D gene: -
clone size: once
V gene: TRBV12-3/TRBV12-4
J gene: TRBJ2-5
CDR3 DNA: TGTGCCAGCAAGAGAGGTTTGGAGACCCAGTACTTC
CDR3 protein: CASKRGLETQYF

D gene: TRBD1
clone size: -
V gene: TRBV7-8
J gene: TRBJ1-6
CDR3 DNA: TGTGCCAGCAGCTCCCGGACAGGGAATTCACCCCTCCACTTT
CDR3 protein: CASSSRTGNSPLHF

D gene: -
clone size: -
V gene: TRBV11-2
J gene: TRBJ1-1
CDR3 DNA: TGTGCCAGCAGCTTCACAGGGAGCGCTGAAGCTTTCTTT
CDR3 protein: CASSFTGSAEAFF

D gene: TRBD1
clone size: -
V gene: TRBV3-1/TRBV3-2
J gene: TRBJ1-6
CDR3 DNA: TGTGCCAGCAGCATACAGGGGTCTAATTCACCCCTCCACTTT
CDR3 protein: CASSIQGSNSPLHF

D gene: -
clone size: -
V gene: TRBV20-1
J gene: TRBJ1-4
CDR3 DNA: TGCAGTGCTCCTACCGGGGGAAAACTGTTTTTT
CDR3 protein: CSAPTGGKLFF

D gene: -
clone size: -
V gene: TRBV19
J gene: TRBJ1-4
CDR3 DNA: TGTGCCAGTAGTAGGACACTTCAAGCTAATGAAAAACTGTTTTTT
CDR3 protein: CASSRTLQANEKLFF

D gene: -
clone size: -
V gene: TRBV5-6
J gene: TRBJ1-3
CDR3 DNA: TGTGCCAGCAGCTTTCAGGCTTCTGGAAACACCATATATTTT
CDR3 protein: CASSFQASGNTIYF